This T cell receptor (beta chain) was observed in a study of glioma-infiltrating T cells. The CDR3 covers 15 residues. Germline CDR1 and CDR2: DFQATT and SNEGSKA (reference sequence). The trim removed 4 bases at V and 0 bases at J, leaving 8 bases unmatched. About this clonotype itself: Its antigen is unknown.

Amplification of TCR alpha and beta CDR3 regions from RNA used iRepertoire nested multiplex PCR. For one-step reverse transcription and amplification, about 90-400 ng of tissue mRNA or PBMC total RNA was used. TCRdb ran MiXCR on the multiplex PCR reads and lists one entry per CDR3 protein. The sample carries 150,000 or so distinct CDR3 sequences, about two fifths recorded once. Points from the study as a whole: Tissue-blood divergence was below expectation in non-neoplastic patients, above in gliomas. Only very few CDR3 sequences appeared in both tissue and blood.

Sample: glioma tissue, nonneoplastic brain tissue, or PBMCs (not recorded which). The chain uses TRBV20-1 and TRBJ2-5; 7 bases are shared with TRBD1. This sequence was found in a human donor with low-grade glioma or glioblastoma, undergoing nonglioma brain surgery, or in good health (not recorded which). The CDR3 coding sequence is TGCAGTGCTATCGAAGACAGGGTGTACCAAGAGACCCAGTACTTC. It is translated as CSAIEDRVYQETQYF.